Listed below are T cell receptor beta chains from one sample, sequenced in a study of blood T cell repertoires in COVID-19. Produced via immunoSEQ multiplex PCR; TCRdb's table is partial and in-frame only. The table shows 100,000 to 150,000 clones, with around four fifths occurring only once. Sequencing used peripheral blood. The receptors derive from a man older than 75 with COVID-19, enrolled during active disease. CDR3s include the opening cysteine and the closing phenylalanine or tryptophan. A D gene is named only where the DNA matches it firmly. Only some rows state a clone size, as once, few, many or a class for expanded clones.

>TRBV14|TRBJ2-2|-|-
TGTGCCAGCAGCCAGAGGTCAAACACCGGGGAGCTGTTTTTT
CASSQRSNTGELFF
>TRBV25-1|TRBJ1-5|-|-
TGTGCCAGCAGTTTCGGGGGGAATCAGCCCCAGCATTTT
CASSFGGNQPQHF
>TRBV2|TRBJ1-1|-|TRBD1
TGTGCCAGCAGTCTGACAGGGAGTGGCACTGAAGCTTTCTTT
CASSLTGSGTEAFF
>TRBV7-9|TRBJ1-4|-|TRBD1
TGTGCCAGCAGCCCGCCGGGACAGGGTCGAGAAAAACTGTTTTTT
CASSPPGQGREKLFF
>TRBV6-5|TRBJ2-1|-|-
TGTGCCAGCAGTAACAGCGGCAATGAGCAGTTCTTC
CASSNSGNEQFF
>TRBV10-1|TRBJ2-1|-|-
TGCGCCAGCTGCAGTCACGAGCAGTTCTTC
CASCSHEQFF
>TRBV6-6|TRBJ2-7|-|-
TGTGCCAGCAGTTACCCGGAGGGCCGGAGCACCTACGAGCAGTACTTC
CASSYPEGRSTYEQYF
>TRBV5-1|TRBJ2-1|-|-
TGCGCCAGCAGCTTGGGACTAGGATACAATGAGCAGTTCTTC
CASSLGLGYNEQFF
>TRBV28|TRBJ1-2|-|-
TGTGCCAGCGGGGGCGACCTCAACTCAGCTAACTATGGCTACACCTTC
CASGGDLNSANYGYTF
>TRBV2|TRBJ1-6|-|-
TGTGCCAGCAGTCCCGGGTCCTATAATTCACCCCTCCACTTT
CASSPGSYNSPLHF
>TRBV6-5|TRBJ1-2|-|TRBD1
TGTGCCAGCAGTACACCGGGACAGTCCTATGGCTACACCTTC
CASSTPGQSYGYTF
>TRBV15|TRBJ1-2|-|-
TGTGCCACCAGCAGAGATCCCCAGGGATCTTATGGCTACACCTTC
CATSRDPQGSYGYTF
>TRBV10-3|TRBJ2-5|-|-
TGTGCCATCAGCCCAAGACTAGAGAAAGAGACCCAGTACTTC
CAISPRLEKETQYF
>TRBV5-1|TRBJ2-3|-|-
TGCGCCAGCAGCTCCGGGGGTAGGACAGATACGCAGTATTTT
CASSSGGRTDTQYF
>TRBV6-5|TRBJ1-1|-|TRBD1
TGTGCCAGCAGTTACGGACAGGGACCTGGGAACACTGAAGCTTTCTTT
CASSYGQGPGNTEAFF
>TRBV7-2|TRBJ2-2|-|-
TGTGCCAGCAGCCTTAGCGGCAACACCGGGGAGCTGTTTTTT
CASSLSGNTGELFF
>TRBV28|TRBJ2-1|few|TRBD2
TGTGCCAGCAGTTTATCCCCAGGAGCGGGGTACAATGAGCAGTTCTTC
CASSLSPGAGYNEQFF
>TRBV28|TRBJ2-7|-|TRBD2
TGTGCCAGCAGTTTTAGCGGGGAGAGCTCCTACGAGCAGTACTTC
CASSFSGESSYEQYF
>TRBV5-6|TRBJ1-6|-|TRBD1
TGTGCCAGCAGCGGGACAGTCAATAATTCACCCCTCCACTTT
CASSGTVNNSPLHF
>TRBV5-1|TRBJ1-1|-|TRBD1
TGCGCCAGCAGCTCCGTCGGACAGGCGAACACTGAAGCTTTCTTT
CASSSVGQANTEAFF
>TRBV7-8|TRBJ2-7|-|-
TGTGCCAGCAGCTTCCGGAGGGGTACCTACGAGCAGTACTTC
CASSFRRGTYEQYF
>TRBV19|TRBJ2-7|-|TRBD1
TGTGCCAGTAGTAAAGGACAGGGTACCTACGAGCAGTACTTC
CASSKGQGTYEQYF
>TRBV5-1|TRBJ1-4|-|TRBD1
TGCGCCAGCAGCTTGGGCCGGGACAGGGTGGGGAATGAAAAACTGTTTTTT
CASSLGRDRVGNEKLFF
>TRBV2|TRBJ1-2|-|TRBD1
TGTGCCAGCAGTGAGAATAGACAGGGTGGTGGCTACACCTTC
CASSENRQGGGYTF
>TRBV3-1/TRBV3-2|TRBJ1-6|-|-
TGTGCCAGCAGCCAAGAAAGGGGCCACGGTTCACCCCTCCACTTT
CASSQERGHGSPLHF
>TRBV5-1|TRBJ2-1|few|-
TGCGCCAGCAGCTTACAGGGCAGCTCCTACAATGAGCAGTTCTTC
CASSLQGSSYNEQFF
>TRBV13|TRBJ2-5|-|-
TGTGCCAGCAGCTTAGAATCGTACCAAGAGACCCAGTACTTC
CASSLESYQETQYF
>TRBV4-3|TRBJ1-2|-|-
TGCGCCAGCAGCCAAGGCATTGGACAGTTGAACTATGGCTACACCTTC
CASSQGIGQLNYGYTF
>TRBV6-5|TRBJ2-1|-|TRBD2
TGTGCCAGCAGCCCAGCGGGAGGCGACAATGAGCAGTTCTTC
CASSPAGGDNEQFF
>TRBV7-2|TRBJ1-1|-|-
TGTGCCATCTTAAGCGATTCGTCTGTTGAAGCTTTCTTT
CAILSDSSVEAFF
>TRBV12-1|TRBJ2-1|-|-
TGTGCCAGCAGACCGGCCGGGACTAGCGGGTTGTTCTTC
CASRPAGTSGLFF
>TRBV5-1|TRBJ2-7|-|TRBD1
TGCGCCAGCAGCACGGACAGGGGAAGTTCCTACGAGCAGTACTTC
CASSTDRGSSYEQYF